This is a list of T cell receptor beta chains from one sample in a study of human versus mouse CDR3 diversity and MHC coevolution. Clones were sequenced by immunoSEQ multiplex PCR, and TCRdb holds only the in-frame ones, with some missing. The sample holds just under 60,000 clones; approximately 94% are singletons and the top ten take 15% to 20%. Sequencing was done on a sample of naive CD4+ T cells from blood. These receptors were collected from a person between 55 and 70 years old in good health. The CDR3 runs from the conserved cysteine through the conserved F or W. The order of the fields is D gene, CDR3 length, V gene, J gene, clone size, CDR3 protein, CDR3 DNA. The D gene is left open where the match is weak. A clone size is listed for some rows: how often the clone was seen (once, few, many), or a class if it is expanded.

D gene: .
CDR3 length: 16
V gene: TRBV7-9
J gene: TRBJ2-1
clone size: .
CDR3 protein: CASSLGWGRVDNEQFF
CDR3 DNA: TGTGCCAGCAGCTTAGGATGGGGGCGGGTGGACAATGAGCAGTTCTTC

D gene: .
CDR3 length: 15
V gene: TRBV12-5
J gene: TRBJ1-5
clone size: once
CDR3 protein: CASGFRSGSNQPQHF
CDR3 DNA: TGTGCTAGTGGTTTTCGGTCAGGCAGCAATCAGCCCCAGCATTTT

D gene: TRBD1
CDR3 length: 16
V gene: TRBV19
J gene: TRBJ2-5
clone size: once
CDR3 protein: CASSIDRTGGQETQYF
CDR3 DNA: TGTGCCAGTAGTATAGATCGGACAGGGGGCCAAGAGACCCAGTACTTC

D gene: TRBD1
CDR3 length: 14
V gene: TRBV10-3
J gene: TRBJ2-7
clone size: .
CDR3 protein: CAIGPGTDSYEQYF
CDR3 DNA: TGTGCCATCGGTCCCGGGACAGACTCCTACGAGCAGTACTTC

D gene: TRBD1
CDR3 length: 13
V gene: TRBV14
J gene: TRBJ2-7
clone size: .
CDR3 protein: CASSQDRDSEQYF
CDR3 DNA: TGTGCCAGCAGCCAAGACCGGGACAGCGAGCAGTACTTC

D gene: TRBD1
CDR3 length: 17
V gene: TRBV28
J gene: TRBJ2-7
clone size: .
CDR3 protein: CASEGTGGFQGNYEQYF
CDR3 DNA: TGTGCCAGCGAAGGGACAGGGGGCTTCCAGGGGAACTACGAGCAGTACTTC

D gene: .
CDR3 length: 14
V gene: TRBV11-2
J gene: TRBJ1-2
clone size: .
CDR3 protein: CASSLVGGSGGYTF
CDR3 DNA: TGTGCCAGCAGCTTAGTTGGAGGGTCAGGGGGCTACACCTTC

D gene: .
CDR3 length: 11
V gene: TRBV27
J gene: TRBJ2-5
clone size: .
CDR3 protein: CASSHGETQYF
CDR3 DNA: TGTGCCAGCAGTCACGGGGAGACCCAGTACTTC

D gene: TRBD1
CDR3 length: 13
V gene: TRBV10-3
J gene: TRBJ1-4
clone size: few
CDR3 protein: CAISGQGAEKLFF
CDR3 DNA: TGTGCCATCAGTGGACAGGGGGCTGAAAAACTGTTTTTT

D gene: .
CDR3 length: 14
V gene: TRBV5-1
J gene: TRBJ2-7
clone size: .
CDR3 protein: CASSITTDGYEQYF
CDR3 DNA: TGCGCCAGCAGCATCACGACAGATGGCTACGAGCAGTACTTC

D gene: .
CDR3 length: 13
V gene: TRBV4-1
J gene: TRBJ2-4
clone size: .
CDR3 protein: CASSQDNRRLQYF
CDR3 DNA: TGCGCCAGCAGCCAAGATAATCGTCGACTGCAGTACTTC

D gene: .
CDR3 length: 16
V gene: TRBV5-4
J gene: TRBJ1-1
clone size: .
CDR3 protein: CASSLALGGADTEAFF
CDR3 DNA: TGTGCCAGCAGCCTGGCTTTAGGAGGGGCCGACACTGAAGCTTTCTTT

D gene: TRBD2
CDR3 length: 17
V gene: TRBV7-3
J gene: TRBJ2-1
clone size: .
CDR3 protein: CASSARTSGNSYNEQFF
CDR3 DNA: TGTGCCAGCAGCGCTAGGACTAGCGGGAACTCCTACAATGAGCAGTTCTTC

D gene: .
CDR3 length: 15
V gene: TRBV5-6
J gene: TRBJ2-7
clone size: .
CDR3 protein: CASSTAGAAIYEQYF
CDR3 DNA: TGTGCCAGCAGCACAGCAGGGGCCGCCATTTACGAGCAGTACTTC

D gene: .
CDR3 length: 14
V gene: TRBV15
J gene: TRBJ2-7
clone size: .
CDR3 protein: CATSTGQHSYEQYF
CDR3 DNA: TGTGCCACCAGCACCGGACAGCACTCCTACGAGCAGTACTTC

D gene: .
CDR3 length: 14
V gene: TRBV9
J gene: TRBJ2-7
clone size: .
CDR3 protein: CASTPGVGKYEQYF
CDR3 DNA: TGTGCCAGCACCCCGGGAGTAGGGAAATACGAGCAGTACTTC

D gene: TRBD2
CDR3 length: 20
V gene: TRBV14
J gene: TRBJ2-2
clone size: once
CDR3 protein: CASSQNKRLAGGRNTGELFF
CDR3 DNA: TGTGCCAGCAGCCAAAACAAGCGACTAGCGGGAGGGAGGAACACCGGGGAGCTGTTTTTT

D gene: .
CDR3 length: 14
V gene: TRBV27
J gene: TRBJ2-1
clone size: .
CDR3 protein: CASSRVFSGNEQFF
CDR3 DNA: TGTGCCAGCAGTAGAGTTTTCTCGGGGAATGAGCAGTTCTTC

D gene: .
CDR3 length: 13
V gene: TRBV7-2
J gene: TRBJ2-3
clone size: .
CDR3 protein: CASSSRLTDTQYF
CDR3 DNA: TGTGCCAGCAGCTCCAGACTAACAGATACGCAGTATTTT

D gene: TRBD2
CDR3 length: 14
V gene: TRBV7-2
J gene: TRBJ2-1
clone size: .
CDR3 protein: CASSLAGGPDEQFF
CDR3 DNA: TGTGCCAGCAGCTTAGCGGGAGGGCCGGATGAGCAGTTCTTC

D gene: .
CDR3 length: 12
V gene: TRBV5-4
J gene: TRBJ2-7
clone size: once
CDR3 protein: CASSLSGYEQYF
CDR3 DNA: TGTGCCAGCAGCTTGTCCGGCTACGAGCAGTACTTC

D gene: TRBD1
CDR3 length: 18
V gene: TRBV27
J gene: TRBJ1-2
clone size: .
CDR3 protein: CASSPFGSGQGGNYGYTF
CDR3 DNA: TGTGCCAGCAGCCCCTTTGGGTCGGGACAGGGAGGTAACTATGGCTACACCTTC

D gene: .
CDR3 length: 15
V gene: TRBV19
J gene: TRBJ1-2
clone size: .
CDR3 protein: CASSILQTANYGYTF
CDR3 DNA: TGTGCCAGTAGTATCCTCCAGACAGCTAACTATGGCTACACCTTC

D gene: TRBD2
CDR3 length: 16
V gene: TRBV4-2
J gene: TRBJ2-3
clone size: .
CDR3 protein: CASSQELAGRTDTQYF
CDR3 DNA: TGTGCCAGCAGCCAAGAACTAGCGGGCCGCACAGATACGCAGTATTTT

D gene: .
CDR3 length: 14
V gene: TRBV6-6
J gene: TRBJ1-5
clone size: .
CDR3 protein: CASTAGTSNQPQHF
CDR3 DNA: TGTGCCAGCACGGCGGGAACAAGCAATCAGCCCCAGCATTTT

D gene: TRBD1
CDR3 length: 15
V gene: TRBV6-5
J gene: TRBJ1-5
clone size: .
CDR3 protein: CASSTTGVRNQPQHF
CDR3 DNA: TGTGCCAGCAGTACCACAGGGGTAAGGAATCAGCCCCAGCATTTT

D gene: TRBD2
CDR3 length: 14
V gene: TRBV6-5
J gene: TRBJ2-3
clone size: .
CDR3 protein: CASSAQRGRDTQYF
CDR3 DNA: TGTGCCAGCAGCGCCCAGCGGGGGAGGGATACGCAGTATTTT

D gene: .
CDR3 length: 15
V gene: TRBV7-8
J gene: TRBJ2-6
clone size: .
CDR3 protein: CATAGRNSGANVLTF
CDR3 DNA: TGTGCCACCGCGGGACGGAACTCTGGGGCCAACGTCCTGACTTTC

D gene: .
CDR3 length: 14
V gene: TRBV18
J gene: TRBJ2-7
clone size: .
CDR3 protein: CASSSGRGTYEQYF
CDR3 DNA: TGTGCCAGCTCATCTGGCAGGGGAACCTACGAGCAGTACTTC

D gene: .
CDR3 length: 16
V gene: TRBV5-1
J gene: TRBJ2-3
clone size: .
CDR3 protein: CASSYYGTQSTDTQYF
CDR3 DNA: TGCGCCAGCAGCTACTACGGGACACAAAGCACAGATACGCAGTATTTT

D gene: .
CDR3 length: 12
V gene: TRBV10-2
J gene: TRBJ2-5
clone size: .
CDR3 protein: CASSDGPREQYF
CDR3 DNA: TGCGCCAGCAGTGATGGGCCCCGTGAGCAGTACTTC

D gene: .
CDR3 length: 15
V gene: TRBV5-1
J gene: TRBJ2-3
clone size: .
CDR3 protein: CASSLRSLQGDTQYF
CDR3 DNA: TGCGCCAGCAGCTTGCGGTCCTTACAGGGAGATACGCAGTATTTT

D gene: .
CDR3 length: 14
V gene: TRBV9
J gene: TRBJ2-7
clone size: .
CDR3 protein: CASSPPGSTYEQYF
CDR3 DNA: TGTGCCAGCAGCCCTCCTGGCTCCACCTACGAGCAGTACTTC

D gene: TRBD2
CDR3 length: 17
V gene: TRBV9
J gene: TRBJ2-1
clone size: once
CDR3 protein: CASSVALSGRGYNEQFF
CDR3 DNA: TGTGCCAGCAGCGTAGCCCTTAGCGGGAGAGGGTACAATGAGCAGTTCTTC

D gene: TRBD1
CDR3 length: 15
V gene: TRBV7-9
J gene: TRBJ2-2
clone size: .
CDR3 protein: CASSEQGAATGELFF
CDR3 DNA: TGTGCCAGCAGCGAACAGGGGGCTGCCACCGGGGAGCTGTTTTTT

D gene: .
CDR3 length: 9
V gene: TRBV6-4
J gene: TRBJ1-4
clone size: few
CDR3 protein: CASSRPGVF
CDR3 DNA: TGTGCCAGCAGCCGACCGGGGGTTTTT

D gene: TRBD2
CDR3 length: 14
V gene: TRBV6-5
J gene: TRBJ2-7
clone size: .
CDR3 protein: CASSYRREGYEQYF
CDR3 DNA: TGTGCCAGCAGTTACCGCAGGGAGGGCTACGAGCAGTACTTC

D gene: .
CDR3 length: 15
V gene: TRBV19
J gene: TRBJ2-7
clone size: .
CDR3 protein: CASSMGRGYPYEQYF
CDR3 DNA: TGTGCCAGTAGTATGGGCAGGGGCTACCCCTACGAGCAGTACTTC

D gene: TRBD1
CDR3 length: 14
V gene: TRBV18
J gene: TRBJ2-3
clone size: .
CDR3 protein: CASSPRQGSDTQYF
CDR3 DNA: TGTGCCAGCTCACCTCGACAGGGCTCAGATACGCAGTATTTT

D gene: .
CDR3 length: 16
V gene: TRBV9
J gene: TRBJ2-5
clone size: .
CDR3 protein: CASSSRVGGAQETQYF
CDR3 DNA: TGTGCCAGCAGCTCCCGGGTGGGAGGCGCACAAGAGACCCAGTACTTC

D gene: .
CDR3 length: 11
V gene: TRBV29-1
J gene: TRBJ2-3
clone size: .
CDR3 protein: CSLGEADTQYF
CDR3 DNA: TGCAGCCTCGGGGAGGCAGATACGCAGTATTTT

D gene: TRBD1
CDR3 length: 15
V gene: TRBV9
J gene: TRBJ1-4
clone size: .
CDR3 protein: CASSPRTGEGEKLFF
CDR3 DNA: TGTGCCAGCAGCCCCCGGACAGGGGAGGGTGAAAAACTGTTTTTT

D gene: TRBD2
CDR3 length: 16
V gene: TRBV9
J gene: TRBJ2-3
clone size: once
CDR3 protein: CASSVGAGGLADTQYF
CDR3 DNA: TGTGCCAGCAGCGTAGGGGCGGGGGGGCTGGCAGATACGCAGTATTTT

D gene: .
CDR3 length: 16
V gene: TRBV5-8
J gene: TRBJ2-5
clone size: .
CDR3 protein: CASSSRGGGRGETQYF
CDR3 DNA: TGTGCCAGCAGCTCTAGGGGGGGAGGAAGAGGAGAGACCCAGTACTTC

D gene: TRBD2
CDR3 length: 17
V gene: TRBV11-3
J gene: TRBJ2-7
clone size: .
CDR3 protein: CASSFRGSSGSPYEQYF
CDR3 DNA: TGTGCCAGCAGCTTTAGAGGGAGTAGCGGGAGTCCCTACGAGCAGTACTTC

D gene: TRBD1
CDR3 length: 16
V gene: TRBV11-3
J gene: TRBJ1-2
clone size: .
CDR3 protein: CASSLEGRDSNYGYTF
CDR3 DNA: TGTGCCAGCAGCTTAGAAGGCCGGGACAGTAACTATGGCTACACCTTC

D gene: .
CDR3 length: 13
V gene: TRBV7-9
J gene: TRBJ1-1
clone size: once
CDR3 protein: CASSISMNTEAFF
CDR3 DNA: TGTGCCAGCAGCATTTCCATGAACACTGAAGCTTTCTTT

D gene: .
CDR3 length: 14
V gene: TRBV6-6
J gene: TRBJ1-2
clone size: .
CDR3 protein: CASTWDAPAGGYTF
CDR3 DNA: TGTGCCAGCACCTGGGACGCGCCAGCGGGTGGCTACACCTTC

D gene: .
CDR3 length: 15
V gene: TRBV5-4
J gene: TRBJ1-4
clone size: .
CDR3 protein: CASRPGTGGGEKLFF
CDR3 DNA: TGTGCCAGCAGACCCGGGACGGGGGGCGGTGAAAAACTGTTTTTT

D gene: TRBD2
CDR3 length: 13
V gene: TRBV29-1
J gene: TRBJ2-7
clone size: .
CDR3 protein: CSVGTSGAYEQYF
CDR3 DNA: TGCAGCGTCGGGACTAGCGGAGCCTACGAGCAGTACTTC